This T cell receptor beta chain was recorded in a study of blood T cell repertoires in COVID-19. Participants' reported clinical history set cohort assignment. The recovered donors of Cohort 3 showed two negative PCRs, clearance, or symptom resolution. Using immunoSEQ multiplex PCR, the repertoire was profiled, and TCRdb retains in-frame clones only, with some absent. The table includes 260,000 or so clones, 85% detected once. The V gene end was trimmed by 2 bases and the J gene end by 1 base; junction bases not matched to a gene: 6. The CDR3 runs 17 residues. Per germline, CDR1 SNHLY and CDR2 FYNNEI.

The source is a woman aged 45 to 65 who had recovered from COVID-19. The chain joins TRBV2 to TRBJ1-5; 9 bases are a match to TRBD1. Sequences were obtained from PBMCs or T cells enriched from blood (not recorded which). CDR3 amino acids: CASSERDRVISNQPQHF. The CDR3 DNA reads as TGTGCCAGCAGTGAAAGGGACAGGGTTATAAGCAATCAGCCCCAGCATTTT.